Shown below are 6 T cell receptor beta chains from a single sample sequenced in a study of blood T cells in healthy people across ages. Using a J-beta primer mix together with a sample-barcoded 5' primer, a second PCR was run for roughly 6 to 11 cycles. TCRdb used MiXCR to reprocess the 5' RACE reads, holding one entry per CDR3 protein. This table has hundreds of thousands of distinct CDR3 sequences, about half appearing once. Sequencing input: blood. The receptors were gathered from a man aged 80 or over in good health.

There are a few counts of this clonotype. The genes are TRBV30 and TRBJ1-4, with D tentatively TRBD1 (6 bases). With 7 bases removed from V and 4 bases from J, the gap between germline ends came to 13 bases. Per germline, CDR1 GTSNPN and CDR2 SVGIG (reference sequence). This CDR3 is built from 13 residues. Here the CDR3 DNA reads TGTGCCTTTTCAGGGGCGGATAATGAAAAACTGTTTTTT. Translated, it gives CAFSGADNEKLFF.

This clonotype was detected ten times or more. The chain uses TRBV20-1 and TRBJ2-1; no clear D gene. There are 13 residues in the CDR3. V lost 5 bases and J lost 3, with 11 bases in between. CDR1 DFQATT and CDR2 SNEGSKA come from the germline V gene (reference sequence). The CDR3 sequence is CSAEARHYNEQFF. The CDR3 DNA is TGCAGTGCTGAGGCCCGACACTACAATGAGCAGTTCTTC.

This chain uses TRBV2 with TRBJ2-5; D is perhaps TRBD1 (6 bases). Germline CDR1 is SNHLY and CDR2 is FYNNEI. The CDR3 runs to 14 residues. V lost 2 bases, J lost 6 bases, and 13 bases lay in between. For the CDR3, the DNA is TGTGCCAGCAGTGAATCGTTGGACAGAAAGACCCAGTACTTC. Translating gives CASSESLDRKTQYF.

The chain employs TRBV12-3 or TRBV12-4 and TRBJ1-2; possibly TRBD1 for D (6 bases). Between the trimmed V and J ends, which lost 5 bases and 6 bases, there was a span of 13 bases. This CDR3 comprises 13 residues. CDR3 in DNA: TGTGCCAGCAGTCTAGGGGGTGGCCATGGCTACACCTTC. This codes for CASSLGGGHGYTF.

The chain has TRBV6-2 or TRBV6-3 and TRBJ2-1; D remains ambiguous. V was cut by 2 bases and J by 8 bases, with 7 bases left in between. The CDR3 covers 12 residues. The germline V gene encodes CDR1 MNHEY and CDR2 SVGEGT. CDR3 loop: CASSYLRDEQFF. The CDR3 nucleotides read TGTGCCAGCAGTTACCTTAGGGATGAGCAGTTCTTC.

This clonotype was counted once. The CDR3 spells CATSRGLAGGHQEAQYF. CDR3 nucleotides: TGTGCCACCAGCAGGGGACTAGCGGGAGGCCACCAAGAGGCCCAGTACTTC. The chain joins TRBV15 to TRBJ2-7, with TRBD2 identical over 15 bases. Losses at the gene ends were 3 bases for V and 10 bases for J; bases not matched to a gene: 13. Per the germline V gene, CDR1 is LNHNV and CDR2 is YYDKDF (reference sequence). This CDR3 contains 17 residues.